This T cell receptor (beta chain) was obtained from a study of blood T cell repertoires in COVID-19. Study-wide background: The United States, Italy and Spain provided the acute and convalescent COVID-19 samples. From T cells, B-cell-depleted T cells, or PBMCs came the material, which was cDNA or gDNA.

The junction had 10 bases not matched to a gene; V was cut back by 0 bases and J by 2 bases. Germline CDR1 and CDR2: LGHNT and FRNRAP. This CDR3 has 18 amino acids. Per the authors' pipeline: Estimation of nucleated cell counts relied on the amplification of reference gene primers. Measured with immunoSEQ multiplex PCR; TCRdb has only the in-frame clones, and not every one. V and J calls and clone size are as listed in that table; D and trimming were resolved from the DNA. The top ten hold approximately 8.1% of the sample, which has roughly 39,000 clones, over 80% seen once. The V and J genes are TRBV12-5 and TRBJ2-3; the match to TRBD1 covers 8 bases. This receptor was identified in a woman aged 70-85 years with acute or convalescent COVID-19. The sample taken for sequencing was peripheral blood. CDR3 in DNA: TGTGCTAGTGGTTTGGTCAAGCCGGACAGGGTTAACACAGATACGCAGTATTTT. Amino acid sequence: CASGLVKPDRVNTDTQYF.